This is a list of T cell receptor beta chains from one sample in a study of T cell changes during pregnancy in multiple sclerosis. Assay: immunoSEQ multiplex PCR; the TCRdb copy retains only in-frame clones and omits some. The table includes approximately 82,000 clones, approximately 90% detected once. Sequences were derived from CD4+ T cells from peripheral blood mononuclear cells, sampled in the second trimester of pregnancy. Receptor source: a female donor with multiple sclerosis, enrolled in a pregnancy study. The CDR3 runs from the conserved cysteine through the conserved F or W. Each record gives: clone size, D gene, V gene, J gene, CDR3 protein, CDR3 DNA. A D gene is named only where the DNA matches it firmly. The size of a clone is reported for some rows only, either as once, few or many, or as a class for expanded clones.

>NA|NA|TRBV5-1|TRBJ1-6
CASTLGQGSPLHF
TGCGCCAGCACCCTGGGGCAGGGCTCACCCCTCCACTTT
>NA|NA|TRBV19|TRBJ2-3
CASSGYWGGAERGTDTQYF
TGTGCCAGTAGTGGGTATTGGGGTGGAGCGGAGCGGGGCACAGATACGCAGTATTTT
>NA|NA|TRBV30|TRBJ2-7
CACLPTGHSYEQYF
TGTGCCTGCTTGCCCACAGGGCACTCCTACGAGCAGTACTTC
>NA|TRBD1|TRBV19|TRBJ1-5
CASSLRTGFRSNQPQHF
TGTGCCAGTAGTCTCCGGACAGGGTTTCGTAGCAATCAGCCCCAGCATTTT
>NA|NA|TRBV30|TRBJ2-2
CAWGAVFTGELFF
TGTGCCTGGGGAGCTGTGTTCACCGGGGAGCTGTTTTTT
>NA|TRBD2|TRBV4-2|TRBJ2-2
CASSQGIGGRNTGELFF
TGTGCCAGCAGCCAAGGAATCGGCGGGAGAAACACCGGGGAGCTGTTTTTT
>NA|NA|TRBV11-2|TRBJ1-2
CASSLSVLQGTYTF
TGTGCCAGCAGCTTATCGGTTTTACAGGGAACCTACACCTTC
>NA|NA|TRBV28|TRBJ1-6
CASNPFVRSSYNSPLHF
TGTGCCAGCAATCCTTTTGTACGGAGCTCCTATAATTCACCCCTCCACTTT
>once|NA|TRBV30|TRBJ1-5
CAWSRDQAQPQHF
TGTGCCTGGAGTCGTGACCAGGCTCAGCCCCAGCATTTT
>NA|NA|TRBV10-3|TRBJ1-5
CATSLVISNQPQHF
TGTGCCACAAGCCTGGTAATAAGCAATCAGCCCCAGCATTTT
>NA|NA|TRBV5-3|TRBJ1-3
CARSPHEILRGGPGNTIYF
TGTGCCAGAAGCCCTCATGAAATACTCAGGGGCGGGCCTGGAAACACCATATATTTT
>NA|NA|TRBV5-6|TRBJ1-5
CASSRGGVSGQPQHF
TGTGCCAGCAGCCGGGGGGGGGTCTCCGGTCAGCCCCAGCATTTT
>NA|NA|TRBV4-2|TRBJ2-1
CASSQAGNEQFF
TGTGCCAGCAGCCAAGCAGGGAACGAGCAGTTCTTC
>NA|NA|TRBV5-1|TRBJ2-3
CASSPGHVRGTDTQYF
TGCGCCAGCAGCCCGGGACACGTCCGGGGCACAGATACGCAGTATTTT
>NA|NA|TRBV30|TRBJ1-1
CASGRRNTEAFF
TGTGCCTCGGGGAGGAGGAACACTGAAGCTTTCTTT
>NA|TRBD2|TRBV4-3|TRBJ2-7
CASSRLAGGTEQYF
TGCGCCAGCAGCCGACTAGCGGGGGGGACTGAGCAGTACTTC
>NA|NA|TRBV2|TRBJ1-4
CASSWRSNNEKLFF
TGTGCCAGTAGTTGGAGATCAAATAATGAAAAACTGTTTTTT
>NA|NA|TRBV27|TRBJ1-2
CASSPLDTKNYGYTF
TGTGCCAGCAGTCCTTTGGACACCAAAAACTATGGCTACACCTTC
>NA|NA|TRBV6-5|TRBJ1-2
CASSSQQVNYGYTF
TGTGCCAGCAGTTCTCAACAGGTTAACTATGGCTACACCTTC
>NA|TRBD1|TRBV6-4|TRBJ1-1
CASSENYVTGGGHTEAFF
TGTGCCAGCAGTGAGAACTACGTAACAGGGGGCGGTCACACTGAAGCTTTCTTT
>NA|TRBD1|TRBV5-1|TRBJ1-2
CASSSGQANYGYTF
TGCGCCAGCAGTTCTGGACAGGCCAACTATGGCTACACCTTC
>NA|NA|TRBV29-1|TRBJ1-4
CSAGGRVNEKLFF
TGCAGCGCCGGAGGGCGGGTTAATGAAAAACTGTTTTTT
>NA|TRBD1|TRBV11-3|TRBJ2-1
CASSLGGTGDYNEQFF
TGTGCCAGCAGCTTAGGAGGGACAGGGGATTACAATGAGCAGTTCTTC
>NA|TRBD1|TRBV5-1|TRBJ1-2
CASRQGGNYGYTF
TGCGCCAGCCGACAGGGGGGCAACTATGGCTACACCTTC
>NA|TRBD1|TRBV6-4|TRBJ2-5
CASSDSTHRGQETQYF
TGTGCCAGCAGTGACTCCACTCACAGGGGCCAAGAGACCCAGTACTTC
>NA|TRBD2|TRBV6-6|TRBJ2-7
CASSRGTGTSNEQYF
TGTGCCAGCAGTCGCGGAACCGGGACTAGCAACGAGCAGTACTTC
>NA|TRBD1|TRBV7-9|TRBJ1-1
CASSQGQTNTEAFF
TGTGCCAGCAGCCAGGGACAGACTAACACTGAAGCTTTCTTT
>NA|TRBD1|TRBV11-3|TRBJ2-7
CASSSGQGAYEQYF
TGTGCCAGCAGCTCGGGACAGGGAGCCTACGAGCAGTACTTC
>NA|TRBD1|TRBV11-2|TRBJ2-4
CASSFPRDRENIQYF
TGTGCCAGCAGCTTCCCCCGGGACAGGGAAAACATTCAGTACTTC
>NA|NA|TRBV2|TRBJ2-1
CASSERGNTYNEQFF
TGTGCCAGCAGTGAAAGGGGTAACACCTACAATGAGCAGTTCTTC
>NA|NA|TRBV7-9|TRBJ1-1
CASSFSPRLGTEAFF
TGTGCCAGCAGCTTTAGCCCCCGTTTGGGCACTGAAGCTTTCTTT
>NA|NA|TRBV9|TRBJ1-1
CASSGSPNTEAFF
TGTGCCAGCAGCGGTAGCCCGAACACTGAAGCTTTCTTT
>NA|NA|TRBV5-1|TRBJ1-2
CASSLGQEYGYTF
TGCGCCAGCAGCTTGGGACAGGAGTATGGCTACACCTTC
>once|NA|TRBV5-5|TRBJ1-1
CASSPTRWVDTEAFF
TGTGCCAGCAGCCCGACACGTTGGGTGGACACTGAAGCTTTCTTT
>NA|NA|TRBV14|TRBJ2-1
CASSQDRLAINEQFF
TGTGCCAGCAGCCAAGATCGTCTAGCCATCAATGAGCAGTTCTTC
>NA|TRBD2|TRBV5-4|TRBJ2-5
CASSLKGSGGETQYF
TGTGCCAGCAGCTTGAAGGGGAGCGGGGGGGAGACCCAGTACTTC
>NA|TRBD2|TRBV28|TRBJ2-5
CASSLLLAAQETQYF
TGTGCCAGCAGTTTATTACTAGCGGCACAAGAGACCCAGTACTTC
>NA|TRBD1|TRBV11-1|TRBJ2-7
CASRARQGKVREQYF
TGTGCCAGCAGGGCACGACAGGGGAAAGTGCGCGAGCAGTACTTC
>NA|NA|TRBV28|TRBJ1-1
CASRPRGARNTEAFF
TGTGCCAGCAGACCCCGGGGGGCTAGGAACACTGAAGCTTTCTTT
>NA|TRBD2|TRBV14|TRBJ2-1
CASSFEPGLAGRNEQFF
TGTGCCAGCAGCTTCGAACCGGGACTAGCGGGCAGGAATGAGCAGTTCTTC
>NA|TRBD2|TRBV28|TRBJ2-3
CASMSGGPGTDTQYF
TGTGCCAGCATGTCGGGAGGGCCTGGTACAGATACGCAGTATTTT
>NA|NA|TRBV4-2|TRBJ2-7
CASSQEGAEQYF
TGTGCCAGCAGCCAAGAAGGGGCCGAGCAGTACTTC
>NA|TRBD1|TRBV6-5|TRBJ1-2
CASRKTGGANGYTF
TGTGCCAGCCGAAAGACAGGGGGCGCGAATGGCTACACCTTC
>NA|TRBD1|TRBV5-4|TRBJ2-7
CASSLPPGQADEQYF
TGTGCCAGCAGCCTACCACCGGGACAGGCGGACGAGCAGTACTTC
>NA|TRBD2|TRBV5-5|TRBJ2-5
CASSRRGGGEETQYF
TGTGCCAGCAGCCGGCGCGGGGGAGGAGAAGAGACCCAGTACTTC
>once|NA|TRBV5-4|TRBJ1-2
CASSLSGGYGYGYTF
TGTGCCAGCAGCCTGAGTGGGGGGTATGGCTATGGCTACACCTTC
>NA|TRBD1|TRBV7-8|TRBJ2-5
CASSRGGGQETQYF
TGTGCCAGCAGCAGAGGGGGCGGCCAAGAGACCCAGTACTTC
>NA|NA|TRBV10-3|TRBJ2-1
CAIGGYNEQFF
TGTGCCATCGGAGGGTACAATGAGCAGTTCTTC
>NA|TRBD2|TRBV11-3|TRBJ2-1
CASSLDQLTSGDNEQFF
TGTGCCAGCAGCTTAGATCAGTTGACTAGCGGGGACAATGAGCAGTTCTTC
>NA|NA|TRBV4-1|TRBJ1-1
CASSQDTGPMNTEAFF
TGCGCCAGCAGCCAAGATACAGGACCCATGAACACTGAAGCTTTCTTT
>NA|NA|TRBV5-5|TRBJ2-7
CASSLETSSYEQYF
TGTGCCAGCAGCTTGGAGACAAGCTCCTACGAGCAGTACTTC
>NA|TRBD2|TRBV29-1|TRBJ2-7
CSVERSSGSSEQYF
TGCAGCGTTGAAAGATCGAGCGGGAGCTCCGAGCAGTACTTC
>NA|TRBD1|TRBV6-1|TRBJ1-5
CASSQDRNQPQHF
TGTGCCAGCAGTCAGGACAGGAATCAGCCCCAGCATTTT
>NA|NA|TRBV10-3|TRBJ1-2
CAITPGQRNYGYTF
TGTGCCATCACCCCGGGACAAAGAAACTATGGCTACACCTTC
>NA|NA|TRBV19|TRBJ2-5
CASTLRAGRGNQETQYF
TGTGCCAGTACTCTGCGAGCGGGGAGGGGGAACCAAGAGACCCAGTACTTC
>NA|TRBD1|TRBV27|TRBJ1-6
CASSLLPTGNNSPLHF
TGTGCCAGCAGTTTACTCCCGACAGGGAATAATTCACCCCTCCACTTT
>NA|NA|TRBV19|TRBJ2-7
CASSTPRAFPYEQYF
TGTGCCAGTAGTACCCCACGAGCGTTCCCCTACGAGCAGTACTTC
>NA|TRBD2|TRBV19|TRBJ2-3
CASKAGATDTQYF
TGTGCCAGTAAAGCGGGAGCAACGGATACGCAGTATTTT
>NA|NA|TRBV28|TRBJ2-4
CASSPSGGLKNIQYF
TGTGCCAGCAGTCCCTCCGGGGGGCTCAAAAACATTCAGTACTTC